The 5 T cell receptor beta chains below all came from one sample that was sequenced in a study of OX40 agonist ivuxolimab in advanced cancers. Only in-frame clones appear in the TCRdb table, and some are missing; sequencing was by immunoSEQ multiplex PCR. The sample includes under 20,000 clones, less than 90% of them seen just once. Specimen: CD4+ or CD8+ T cells sorted from blood, collected in a trial of the OX40 agonist ivuxolimab. These TCRs come from an adult with an advanced solid tumor such as melanoma, head and neck, liver or kidney cancer.

This clone is labeled large. This chain joins TRBV9 and TRBJ2-4; TRBD1 agrees at 9 bases. CDR1 and CDR2 (germline): SGDLS, YYNGEE. The CDR3 covers 14 residues. V lost 7 bases, J lost 0 bases, and 2 bases stayed unmatched. CDR3 bases: TGTGCCAGCGGGACAGGGCTAGCCAAAAACATTCAGTACTTC. It encodes CASGTGLAKNIQYF.

On this clone: At the DNA level, this CDR3 is encoded by other sequences in the same sample as well. V usage is TRBV28 and J usage is TRBJ1-1, with D possibly being TRBD1 (5 bases). Germline assignment: CDR1 MDHEN and CDR2 SYDVKM. Trimming cost V 3 bases and J 6 bases, with 14 bases left between them. There are 14 residues in the CDR3. This chain's CDR3 is CASSFLGEGAEAFF. The DNA for the CDR3 is TGTGCCAGCAGTTTTCTCGGGGAAGGGGCTGAAGCTTTCTTT.

This clone has just a few counts. V gene TRBV30 combines with J gene TRBJ2-1; 8 bases line up with TRBD2. The CDR3 spans 18 residues. V lost 3 bases and J lost 5; bases outside the gene matches: 18. Per germline, CDR1 GTSNPN and CDR2 SVGIG (reference sequence). CDR3 nucleotide sequence: TGTGCCTGGAGAGCAGGGCAAAAACTAGCGGAGTTTAACAATGAGCAGTTCTTC. It translates to CAWRAGQKLAEFNNEQFF. Variable domain in full (rest from reference TRBV30 and TRBJ2-1): SQTIHQWPATLVQPVGSPLSLECTVEGTSNPNLYWYRQAAGRGLQLLFYSVGIGQISSEVPQNLSASRPQDRQFILSSKKLLLSDSGFYLCAWRAGQKLAEFNNEQFFGPGTRLTVL.

This clone is labeled medium-sized. The sample has other DNA sequences that encode this CDR3 too. The chain joins TRBV4-3 to TRBJ2-7; 7 bases agree with TRBD2. CDR1 is LGHNA and CDR2 is YSLEER in the germline V gene. Trimming took 1 base from V and 1 from J; bases not matched to a gene: 4. The CDR3 is 15 residues long. The DNA for the CDR3 is TGCGCCAGCAGCCAAGGGGGGGGAACATCCTACGAGCAGTACTTC. This sequence encodes CASSQGGGTSYEQYF.

V and J are TRBV4-3 and TRBJ1-3, with 7 positions matching TRBD1. Per germline, CDR1 LGHNA and CDR2 YSLEER. V was clipped by 2 bases and J by 0 bases; unmatched bases: 4. This CDR3 is built from 16 residues. The CDR3 region is CASSQHTGVSGNTIYF. CDR3 coding DNA: TGCGCCAGCAGCCAACACACAGGGGTCTCTGGAAACACCATATATTTT.